What follows is one T cell receptor (beta chain) and its context. Its specificity is unknown. This entry comes from a study of shared clonotypes between healthy human individuals. Study-level points and caveats: Donor scarcity curtailed the genetic and exposure-history diversity represented herein. Of the naive CD4 clonotypes, roughly 5.2% were shared across several donors.

This table comes from immunoSEQ multiplex PCR, and its TCRdb copy is limited to in-frame clones, with some not included. Among 560,000 or so clones listed, about 96% were seen once. This CDR3 contains 12 residues. The germline V gene has CDR1 MDHEN and CDR2 SYDVKM. The V gene lost 8 bases and the J gene lost 7 bases, with 11 bases spanning the gap. Naive CD8 cells lacked CD45RO and underwent positive selection for CCR7, leaving out terminally differentiated effector memory CD45RA+ cells. The rearrangement uses TRBV28 and TRBJ1-4; D is ambiguous. This sequence was found in a woman aged 30 to 39 in good health. Material for sequencing was naive CD8+ T cells sorted from blood. CDR3 region: CASRDGVEKLFF. The CDR3 region has the DNA TGTGCCAGCCGCGACGGGGTTGAAAAACTGTTTTTT.